Below are 9 T cell receptor beta chains sequenced from a single sample in a study of cytotoxic CD8 clonotypes in ibrutinib-treated CLL. Libraries were prepared by immunoSEQ multiplex PCR; TCRdb keeps only in-frame clonotypes and omits some of them. Of under 300,000 clones detected, roughly 76% appear once; the ten largest clones hold 5.6%. Sequencing was performed on PBMCs, taken at disease progression, from a patient treated with ibrutinib. The receptor set was obtained from a human donor with chronic lymphocytic leukemia.

This chain joins TRBV29-1 and TRBJ2-5; either TRBD1 or TRBD2 may supply D (5 bases each). V lost 5 bases and J lost 1, with 11 bases in between. The CDR3 spans 13 residues. Per germline, CDR1 SQVTM and CDR2 ANQGSEA. This CDR3 reads CSVSRGLQETQYF. In DNA form, the CDR3 reads TGCAGCGTTTCGAGGGGCCTCCAAGAGACCCAGTACTTC.

The table lists this clone with a few counts. The V gene is TRBV6-5, the J gene TRBJ2-1, with a tentative D call TRBD2 (6 bases). The CDR3 has 15 amino acids. V lost 5 bases to trimming and J lost 1 base, with 12 bases between them. Germline values: CDR1 MNHEY, CDR2 SVGAGI. The CDR3 reads CASSQVAASYNEQFF. CDR3 nucleotide sequence: TGTGCCAGCAGTCAAGTAGCGGCATCCTACAATGAGCAGTTCTTC.

This sequence joins TRBV11-2 and TRBJ1-2; no reliable D call. Germline V gives CDR1 SGHAT, CDR2 FQNNGV. This CDR3 has 12 amino acids. V lost 5 bases and J lost 8, with 12 bases in between. In nucleotides, the CDR3 is TGTGCCAGCAGCCAAGGCCTGGTGGGCTACACCTTC. This sequence encodes CASSQGLVGYTF.

The chain combines TRBV7-8 with TRBJ1-2; weak D call: TRBD1 (5 bases). Trimming shortened V by 1 base and J by 10 bases, and 10 bases separated the two germline ends. Germline CDR1 is SGHVS and CDR2 is FQNEAQ. The CDR3 length is 12 residues. DNA of the CDR3: TGTGCCAGCAGCTTAGTGGACACTTTCTACACCTTC. Protein product: CASSLVDTFYTF.

The chain is built from TRBV2 and TRBJ2-1; 10 bases agree with TRBD2. The CDR3 extends over 13 amino acids. The V segment lost 10 bases and the J segment 4 bases; nucleotides outside the gene matches: 4. Germline CDR1 SNHLY, CDR2 FYNNEI. CDR3 DNA sequence: TGTGCCACCAGGACTAGCGGTTACAATGAGCAGTTCTTC. This codes for CATRTSGYNEQFF.

This clone was observed once. CDR3 region: CASSSFIPGLAGGPVRYF. As DNA, the CDR3 is TGTGCCAGCAGCTCCTTCATCCCGGGACTAGCGGGAGGCCCCGTGCGGTACTTC. This chain links TRBV7-2 with TRBJ2-7; TRBD2 aligns across 15 bases. Germline values: CDR1 SGHTA, CDR2 FQGNSA. The V gene end was trimmed by 4 bases and the J gene end by 12 bases; junction bases not matched to a gene: 19. This CDR3 has 18 amino acids.

V and J are TRBV7-3 and TRBJ2-1; D is unclear. V shed 4 bases and J shed 10 bases, with 14 bases lying between them. This CDR3 comprises 13 residues. Germline V gene data show CDR1 as SGHTA and CDR2 as FQGTGA. The CDR3 protein is CASSSLVGREQFF. The CDR3 coding sequence is TGTGCCAGCAGCTCCCTCGTCGGCAGAGAGCAGTTCTTC.

This clone was recorded a few times. The chain employs TRBV4-1 and TRBJ2-4; D is undetermined. Trimming stripped 2 bases from V and 3 bases from J, with 11 bases between. The germline V gene encodes CDR1 MGHRA and CDR2 YSYEKL. This CDR3 comprises 15 residues. The chain's CDR3 is CASSQLGSGKNIQYF. CDR3 sequence (DNA): TGCGCCAGCAGCCAATTGGGTTCCGGCAAAAACATTCAGTACTTC.

This CDR3 is CARSFEGVTSGPYEQYF. In DNA form, the CDR3 reads TGTGCCAGAAGCTTCGAGGGCGTTACTAGCGGCCCCTACGAGCAGTACTTC. This chain links TRBV5-3 with TRBJ2-7; 8 bases map to TRBD2. TRBV5-3 qualifies as an ORF whose function is uncertain. This CDR3 is 17 amino acids long. V was clipped by 2 bases and J by 2 bases; unmatched bases: 12.